The 23 T cell receptor beta chains in this list originate from one sample, sequenced in a study of type 1 regulatory T cells. TCRdb reprocessed the reads via MiXCR and lists one record per CDR3 protein. The profile covers tens of thousands of distinct CDR3 sequences, with 55% to 75% appearing a single time and 14% taken by the ten largest. The antigens of these receptors remain unknown. Sequencing was performed on cultured T cells, either the whole culture or a sorted T cell fraction (not recorded which). The subset: Tr1-enriched cell product generated in vitro against host alloantigens. These receptors came from a human donor in good health.

CDR3 sequence reads: CASSQDRTGALNQPQHF. The DNA of the CDR3 is TGCGCCAGCAGCCAGGATCGGACAGGGGCTCTTAATCAGCCCCAGCATTTT. The chain couples TRBV4-1 to TRBJ1-5, with 9 bases lining up with TRBD1. Unmatched junction bases numbered 10, after V lost 3 bases and J lost 4 bases. CDR1 and CDR2 from the germline V gene are MGHRA and YSYEKL. This CDR3 contains 17 residues.

The chain carries TRBV2 and TRBJ2-7, with D uncertain. The CDR3 is made up of 12 amino acids. CDR1 is SNHLY, CDR2 FYNNEI, per germline. V lost 6 bases and J lost 5, with 11 bases in between. CDR3 sequence: CASREPGDEQYF. DNA of the CDR3: TGTGCCAGCAGGGAACCCGGCGACGAGCAGTACTTC.

The chain couples TRBV12-3 or TRBV12-4 to TRBJ1-6; D may be TRBD1 (6 bases). This CDR3 has 15 amino acids. The ends were cut back, 4 bases at V and 8 bases at J, with 15 bases in the middle. Here the CDR3 DNA reads TGTGCCAGCAGTTCGCATGGACAGCGGGATTCACCCCTCCACTTT. The encoded protein is CASSSHGQRDSPLHF.

This chain uses TRBV2 with TRBJ2-6; a weak D match, TRBD2 (5 bases). Germline values: CDR1 SNHLY, CDR2 FYNNEI. V lost 4 bases and J 2 bases, leaving 6 bases between the germline ends. CDR3 length: 14 amino acids. CDR3 sequence reads: CASSGGPGANVLTF. The CDR3 DNA sequence: TGTGCCAGCAGTGGAGGGCCTGGGGCCAACGTCCTGACTTTC.

The gene calls are TRBV12-3 or TRBV12-4 and TRBJ2-3, with D possibly TRBD2 on 6 matching bases. V lost 2 bases and J lost 14, with 17 bases in between. The length of the CDR3 is 13 residues. The CDR3 DNA is TGTGCCAGCAGTTTACCAGAGGCCGTGGGGGGGTATTTT. This translates into CASSLPEAVGGYF.

This clonotype was counted a single time. The chain carries TRBV12-3 or TRBV12-4 and TRBJ2-7, with D perhaps TRBD2 (6 bases). The CDR3 spans 15 residues. The ends were cut back, 6 bases at V and 2 bases at J, with 17 bases in the middle. The CDR3 nucleotides are TGTGCCAGCAGCCCGCAAATCGGGGGACCCTACGAGCAGTACTTC. Its translation is CASSPQIGGPYEQYF.

Of note for this clonotype: Mismatch with germline at one junction end may stem from a read error. V usage is TRBV3-1 and J usage is TRBJ1-2, with D unresolved. The CDR3 is made up of 14 amino acids. Germline V gene data show CDR1 as LGHDT and CDR2 as YNNKEL (reference sequence). CDR3 in amino acids: CASSQDSGNYGHTF. The DNA for the CDR3 is TGTGCCAGCAGCCAAGATAGCGGCAACTATGGCCACACCTTC.

With respect to this clonotype: An end of the junction does not agree with germline; a read error may underlie this. This chain joins TRBV2 and TRBJ2-7, with 10 nucleotides matching TRBD1. This CDR3 has 12 amino acids. CDR1 SNHLY and CDR2 FYNNEI come from the germline V gene. CDR3 nucleotide sequence: TGTGCCAGCACCAGGCCCGGGACAGGGGCCCCCTTC. Protein sequence: CASTRPGTGAPF.

The chain couples TRBV5-8 to TRBJ1-1; D remains unclear. Trimming stripped 2 bases from V and 3 bases from J, with 8 bases between. Germline V gene lookup returns CDR1 SGHTS and CDR2 YDEGEE. The CDR3 covers 13 residues. CDR3 in amino acids: CASSFGLDTEAFF. The CDR3 bases are TGTGCCAGCAGCTTTGGCCTAGACACTGAAGCTTTCTTT.

The chain's CDR3 is CASSLEGKKDGELFF. The CDR3 DNA is TGTGCCAGCAGCTTAGAGGGAAAGAAGGACGGGGAGCTGTTTTTT. The rearrangement uses TRBV7-3 and TRBJ2-2; D is possibly TRBD2 (5 bases). Germline V gives CDR1 SGHTA, CDR2 FQGTGA. The CDR3 has 15 amino acids. V was pared by 2 bases and J by 7 bases, with 14 bases between.

V and J are TRBV7-2 and TRBJ1-5; TRBD1 matches 8 bases. This CDR3 spans 13 amino acids. Germline CDR1 reads SGHTA; CDR2 reads FQGNSA. V lost 6 bases and J lost 4; bases outside the gene matches: 2. The CDR3 spells CASSYRGNQPQHF. CDR3 DNA: TGTGCCAGCAGTTACAGGGGGAATCAGCCCCAGCATTTT. The entire variable domain, with the rest obtained from reference TRBV7-2 and TRBJ1-5, is as follows: GAGVSQSPSNKVTEKGKDVELRCDPISGHTALYWYRQSLGQGLEFLIYFQGNSAPDKSGLPSDRFSAERTGGSVSTLTIQRTQQEDSAVYLCASSYRGNQPQHFGDGTRLSIL.

This clonotype was found a few times. This chain uses TRBV4-1 with TRBJ1-3, with D perhaps TRBD1 (5 bases). The CDR3 is made up of 15 amino acids. CDR1 MGHRA and CDR2 YSYEKL come from the germline V gene. Trimming took off 1 base at V and 3 bases at J, with 10 bases between the two ends. Here the CDR3 reads CASSQALDSGNTIYF. The DNA for the CDR3 is TGCGCCAGCAGCCAAGCCCTCGACAGTGGAAACACCATATATTTT.

This clonotype appeared once. The chain joins TRBV24-1 to TRBJ1-2; 9 bases map to TRBD1. The junction had 6 bases not matched to a gene; V was cut back by 4 bases and J by 4 bases. The CDR3 extends over 15 amino acids. Germline loops: CDR1 KGHDR, CDR2 SFDVKD. CDR3 residues: CATSDPGQGSYGYTF. The CDR3 region has the DNA TGTGCCACCAGTGACCCTGGACAGGGGTCCTATGGCTACACCTTC.

This sequence joins TRBV2 and TRBJ2-1; the D gene is possibly TRBD2 (5 bases). With 1 base removed from V and 0 bases from J, the gap between germline ends came to 10 bases. The CDR3 consists of 16 residues. Per the germline V gene, CDR1 is SNHLY and CDR2 is FYNNEI. The CDR3 spells CASSEVVGSSYNEQFF. CDR3 nucleotides: TGTGCCAGCAGTGAAGTTGTAGGGAGCTCCTACAATGAGCAGTTCTTC.

The chain couples TRBV6-1 to TRBJ1-5, with D perhaps TRBD1 (6 bases). The V end lost 8 bases, the J end lost 6 bases, and 17 bases lay between the germline ends. The CDR3 loop spans 14 amino acids. Germline V gene sequence: CDR1 MNHNS, CDR2 SASEGT. CDR3 nucleotide sequence: TGTGCCAGCGACCCCCCTGGAGGGGGTCAGCCCCAGCATTTT. This translates into CASDPPGGGQPQHF.

This sequence joins TRBV25-1 and TRBJ1-6; weak D call: TRBD1 (5 bases). Germline CDR1 reads MGHDK; CDR2 reads SYGVNS. The length of the CDR3 is 13 residues. V was shortened by 7 bases and J by 10 bases, with 14 bases between the two germline ends. CDR3 loop: CASKGLAGSPLHF. DNA of the CDR3: TGTGCCAGCAAGGGGTTAGCGGGATCACCCCTCCACTTT.

This chain links TRBV27 with TRBJ2-3; 10 nucleotides line up with TRBD2. Looked up from germline, CDR1 is MNHEY and CDR2 is SMNVEV (reference sequence). The CDR3 sequence is 16 residues long. Trimming removed 0 bases from V and 9 bases from J; junction bases left unmatched: 9. CDR3 nucleotide sequence: TGTGCCAGCAGTTTATCTTTAGCGGGGGGCCTGGGAACGCAGTATTTT. Translated: CASSLSLAGGLGTQYF.

The chain couples TRBV18 to TRBJ2-3; possible D gene TRBD1, 6 bases. V lost 3 bases and J lost 4, with 8 bases in between. CDR3 length: 13 amino acids. CDR1 is KGHSH, CDR2 LQKENI, per germline. Here the CDR3 reads CASSPNRADTQYF. In nucleotides, the CDR3 is TGTGCCAGCTCACCGAACAGGGCAGATACGCAGTATTTT.

This clonotype appeared a single time. The rearrangement uses TRBV9 and TRBJ1-3; no clear D. Trimming took 0 bases from V and 2 from J, leaving 9 bases between them. The CDR3 spans 15 residues. Germline loops: CDR1 SGDLS, CDR2 YYNGEE. In DNA form, the CDR3 reads TGTGCCAGCAGCGTAGGATGGCCTCCTGGAAACACCATATATTTT. Translated: CASSVGWPPGNTIYF.

This chain joins TRBV7-2 and TRBJ2-5; D is tentatively TRBD1 or TRBD2 (6 bases each). The germline gives CDR1 SGHTA, CDR2 FQGNSA. This CDR3 comprises 16 residues. The ends were cut back, 8 bases at V and 4 bases at J, with 23 bases in the middle. The CDR3 protein is CASGGAGQGFGETQYF. Here the CDR3 DNA reads TGTGCCAGCGGCGGGGCGGGGCAGGGGTTCGGAGAGACCCAGTACTTC. Full variable domain (outside the CDR3, taken from reference TRBV7-2 and TRBJ2-5): GAGVSQSPSNKVTEKGKDVELRCDPISGHTALYWYRQSLGQGLEFLIYFQGNSAPDKSGLPSDRFSAERTGGSVSTLTIQRTQQEDSAVYLCASGGAGQGFGETQYFGPGTRLLVL.

CDR3 in amino acids: CASSELDSGVPKQFF. The CDR3 DNA reads as TGTGCCAGCAGTGAATTGGATAGCGGGGTCCCGAAGCAGTTCTTC. This chain connects TRBV25-1 to TRBJ2-1; 8 nucleotides match TRBD2. In germline, CDR1 is MGHDK, CDR2 SYGVNS. Trimming at V came to 1 base and at J to 11 bases, leaving 10 bases not matched to a gene. The CDR3 spans 15 residues.

The chain is built from TRBV5-5 and TRBJ1-2; 11 bases are a match to TRBD1. V was pared by 0 bases and J by 8 bases, with 15 bases of the junction left unmatched. The germline V gene encodes CDR1 SGHKS and CDR2 YYEKEE (reference sequence). CDR3 length equals 18 residues. The DNA of the CDR3 is TGTGCCAGCAGCTTGGCCCCGATGGGACAGGGGGGAAAGTTGGGCTACACCTTC. Amino acid sequence: CASSLAPMGQGGKLGYTF.

The chain links TRBV4-1 to TRBJ2-4; D possibly corresponds to TRBD1 (7 bases). In germline, CDR1 is MGHRA, CDR2 YSYEKL. The CDR3 runs 17 residues. Trimming cost V 3 bases and J 0 bases, with 15 bases left between them. The chain's CDR3 is CASSQSAGQLAKNIQYF. In nucleotides, the CDR3 is TGCGCCAGCAGCCAGTCGGCGGGACAGCTAGCCAAAAACATTCAGTACTTC.